The TCR beta chain under discussion was sequenced for a study of radiotherapy plus CTLA-4 blockade in lung cancer. TCRdb keeps only in-frame clones here, not all; method: immunoSEQ multiplex PCR. Found here are about 77,000 clones, 74% of them singletons; the top ten hold approximately 10%. Findings of the study overall: An expansion of tumor-derived TCR clones occurred in blood after radiotherapy plus ipilimumab.

This clone appeared once. Its cognate antigen is unknown. Trimming removed 7 bases from V and 5 bases from J; junction bases left unmatched: 7. The CDR3 runs 15 residues. Germline CDR1 LNHDA, CDR2 SQIVND (reference sequence). The specimen comprised peripheral blood, sampled from a patient treated with radiotherapy plus ipilimumab. This clonotype was sampled from a human donor with non-small cell lung cancer whose response to radiotherapy plus ipilimumab could not be evaluated. The J gene is TRBJ2-2, the V gene TRBV19; TRBD2 agrees at 10 bases. The CDR3 DNA is TGTGCCAGTACCACTCTAGCGGGAGTGACCGGGGAGCTGTTTTTT. Protein: CASTTLAGVTGELFF.